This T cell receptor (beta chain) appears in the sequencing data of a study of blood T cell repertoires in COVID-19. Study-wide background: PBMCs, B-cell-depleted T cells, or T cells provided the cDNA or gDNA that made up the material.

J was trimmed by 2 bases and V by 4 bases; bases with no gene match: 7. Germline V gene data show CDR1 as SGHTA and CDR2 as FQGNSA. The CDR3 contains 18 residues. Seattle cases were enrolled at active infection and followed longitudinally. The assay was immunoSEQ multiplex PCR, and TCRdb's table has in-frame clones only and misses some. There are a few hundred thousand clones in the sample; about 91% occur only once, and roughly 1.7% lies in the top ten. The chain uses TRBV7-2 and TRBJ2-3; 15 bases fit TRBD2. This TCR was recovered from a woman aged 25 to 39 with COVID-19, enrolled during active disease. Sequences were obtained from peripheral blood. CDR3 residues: CASSSGLAGGGFTDTQYF. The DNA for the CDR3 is TGTGCCAGCAGCTCGGGACTAGCGGGGGGCGGCTTCACAGATACGCAGTATTTT.